This TCR beta chain was documented in a study of T cell responses to AZD1222 COVID-19 vaccine. The study, taken as a whole, reports: Nearly half of spike-specific TCRs reportedly target variant regions that are unmutated in the B.1.351 and B.1.1.7 variants. White British people made up most donors, females outnumbered males, and clonal diversity was possibly underestimated. Spike-specific TCR breadth and depth went up after people got two AZD1222 doses.

Turning to this clone: Its antigen is still unknown.

This CDR3 is built from 14 residues. After removal of 2 bases from V and 3 bases from J, the junction contained 3 bases not matched to a gene. The germline CDR1 and CDR2 sequences are SGHRS and YFSETQ. TCRdb keeps only in-frame clones here, not all; method: immunoSEQ multiplex PCR. The sample lists some 150,000 clones, roughly 88% occurring once. V and J are TRBV5-1 and TRBJ2-3; 7 bases align to TRBD1. Material: peripheral blood, obtained on day 0 of AZD1222 vaccination. This clonotype was sampled from an adult in good health. The CDR3 here is CASSFLTGTDTQYF. The CDR3, as DNA: TGCGCCAGCAGCTTCCTGACAGGGACAGATACGCAGTATTTT.